This T cell receptor (beta chain) was recorded in a study of control samples from healthy donors and cancer patients. The protocol was immunoSEQ multiplex PCR, while the TCRdb copy is restricted to in-frame clones and leaves out a portion. The table shows roughly 160,000 clones, with approximately 94% occurring only once. The CDR3 is 17 amino acids. V lost 0 bases and J lost 5; bases outside the gene matches: 10. Per the germline V gene, CDR1 is SGHTA and CDR2 is FQGNSA. Sequencing input: PBMCs. The chain links TRBV7-2 to TRBJ2-5; 9 nucleotides line up with TRBD2. The clonotype comes from a man in his sixties with colorectal cancer. The CDR3 sequence: CASSLAYGLASRETQYF. The DNA for the CDR3 is TGTGCCAGCAGCTTAGCCTATGGACTAGCGTCTCGGGAGACCCAGTACTTC.